Described below is a single T cell receptor (beta chain) sequence and its context. Its antigen has not been determined. One base away there is no much larger clone; base qualities are not given. The donors were about 40 Caucasian individuals from Russia, aged roughly 6 to 100 years, who were systemically healthy. Each donor gave around 9.5 milliliters of peripheral blood, collected into EDTA-treated Vacutainer tubes. Ficoll-Paque density-gradient centrifugation was used to isolate PBMCs, with at least 6.5 million per sample. Trizol reagent was used to extract total RNA from PBMCs, with at least 6 micrograms per sample. The percentages of naive CD45RAhigh/CD27high T cells were determined by flow cytometry on a PBMC aliquot from every donor. This sample is drawn from a study of blood T cells in healthy people across ages (dated by TCRdb to between 2014 and 2016). Background for the entire study: In model experiments, roughly one uniquely barcoded TCR beta cDNA molecule per two T cells was captured by template switching. The study measured age-related changes in TCR beta repertoire diversity using deep sequencing normalized with unique cDNA molecular identifiers. Four age groups were formed from the donors: young (average 16 years), middle-aged (around 41), aged (62) and long-lived (roughly 88). To avoid experimental bias, donors of different ages were randomly spread across the sequencing lanes. Using the same blood draw, the study looked at two additional independent replicas of 1 million unique cDNA reads for two donors, one aged 18 to 30 and the other aged 80 or older. Overall results and qualifications from the work: Compared with the aged group, more naive CD4+ T cells, fewer expanded clones and increased TCR diversity were shown by the long-lived group, suggesting age selection. Total diversity estimates from one million sequenced T cells were considered lower bounds and underestimates. The CMV infection status of donors was not known, potentially confounding age-related changes in expanded clonotypes. A strong correlation was found between observed TCR beta diversity and the percentage of naive T cells measured by flow cytometry. As age increased, observed TCR beta diversity per million T cells dropped in a roughly linear way, and a significant reduction was already evident by age around 41. Conclusive comparison of naive and antigen-experienced compartments was prevented by the profiling of bulk unsorted PBMCs.

The library was prepared using 5' RACE. Reads for this sample came from an Illumina HiSeq 2500. A second about 6 to 11 cycle PCR used a sample-barcoded 5' primer and a J-beta primer mix. A template-switch 5' adaptor carrying 12 random nucleotides introduced a unique molecular identifier onto each TCR beta cDNA molecule. At least 2.5 million CDR3-containing paired-end reads were obtained from each sample. All of the RNA was converted into first-strand cDNA using the Mint cDNA synthesis kit, with a TRBC-specific oligonucleotide serving as the primer. All cDNA was treated with uracil-DNA glycosylase and then went through a first 18-cycle PCR with the universal primers M1SS and BC2_uni_R. The paper's data handling went like this. Normalization of each sample was performed by random selection of 1 million high-quality reads, each carrying a distinct molecular identifier. Reads sharing molecular identifiers were discarded rather than binned into consensus sequences. CDR3 identification, clonotype clustering and error correction used MiTCR with a Q25 quality threshold and the strictest error-elimination algorithm. A nonparametric unseen species model with Euler transformation was used to estimate lower-bound total TCR beta diversity. TCRdb reanalyzed the raw reads on its own, using fastp at Q25 for trimming and MiXCR for clone calling, and kept in-frame beta chains. Entries that share a CDR3 protein sequence are merged under the most common genes and DNA. TCRdb assigned the V and J calls; the authors' analysis was not used. For this sample the table gives some 710,000 distinct CDR3 sequences, of which around a fifth were detected only once. Together, the top ten hold under 25% of the sample.

The CDR3 runs 14 residues from the cysteine to the phenylalanine. Kept here is only the CDR3 DNA, which spans 42 bases and is read in frame from base 1. V is clipped by 3 bases and J by 0 bases, and the sequence between their germline boundaries is 6 bases long. As encoded in the germline V gene, CDR1 is LGHNA while CDR2 is YNFKEQ. The receptor's source is a man between 70 and 80 years old in good health. The rearranged chain carries TRBV4-2 and TRBJ1-3, with the D gene not confidently named. Source material: blood. The nucleotide sequence is TGTGCCAGCAGCCAGCCGGGCTCTGGAAACACCATATATTTT. Translation gives CASSQPGSGNTIYF.